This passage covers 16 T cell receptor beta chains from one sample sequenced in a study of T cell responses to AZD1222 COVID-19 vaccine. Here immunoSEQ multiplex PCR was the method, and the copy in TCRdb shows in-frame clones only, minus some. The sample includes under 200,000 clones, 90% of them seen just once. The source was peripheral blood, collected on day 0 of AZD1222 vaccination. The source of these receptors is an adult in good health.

CDR3 nucleotides: TGTGCCAGCAGCCGACTCGGGACAGGTGGAACTGAAGCTTTCTTT. Amino acid sequence: CASSRLGTGGTEAFF. This rearrangement joins TRBV7-9 to TRBJ1-1; 8 positions match TRBD1. The CDR3 is 15 residues long. Germline V CDR1 and CDR2: SEHNR, FQNEAQ (reference sequence). After removal of 5 bases from V and 5 bases from J, the junction contained 10 bases not matched to a gene. Looking up the rest from reference TRBV7-9 and TRBJ1-1 gives the full variable domain: DTGVSQNPRHKITKRGQNVTFRCDPISEHNRLYWYRQTLGQGPEFLTYFQNEAQLEKSRLLSDRFSAERPKGSFSTLEIQRTEQGDSAMYLCASSRLGTGGTEAFFGQGTRLTVV.

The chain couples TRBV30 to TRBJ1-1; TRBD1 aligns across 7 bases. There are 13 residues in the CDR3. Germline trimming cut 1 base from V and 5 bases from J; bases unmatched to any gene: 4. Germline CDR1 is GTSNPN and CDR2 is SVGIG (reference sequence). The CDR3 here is CAWSEIRGTEAFF. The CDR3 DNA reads TGTGCCTGGAGTGAGATCAGGGGGACTGAAGCTTTCTTT.

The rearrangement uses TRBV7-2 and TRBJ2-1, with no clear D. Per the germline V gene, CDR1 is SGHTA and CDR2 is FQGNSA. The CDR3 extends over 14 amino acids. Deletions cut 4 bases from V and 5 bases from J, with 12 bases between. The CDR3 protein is CASSSVVRNNEQFF. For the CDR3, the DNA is TGTGCCAGCAGCTCCGTGGTCCGAAACAATGAGCAGTTCTTC.

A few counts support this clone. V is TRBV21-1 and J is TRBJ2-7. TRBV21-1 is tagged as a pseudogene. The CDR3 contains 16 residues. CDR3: CASTNIEGRPSWEQYF. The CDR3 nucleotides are TGTGCCAGCACCAACATTGAGGGACGGCCTTCCTGGGAGCAGTACTTC.

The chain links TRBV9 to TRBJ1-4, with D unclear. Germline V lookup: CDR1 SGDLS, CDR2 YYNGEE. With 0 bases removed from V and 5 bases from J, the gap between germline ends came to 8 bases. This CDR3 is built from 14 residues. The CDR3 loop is CASSVGQMNEKLFF. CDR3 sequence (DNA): TGTGCCAGCAGCGTAGGTCAGATGAATGAAAAACTGTTTTTT.

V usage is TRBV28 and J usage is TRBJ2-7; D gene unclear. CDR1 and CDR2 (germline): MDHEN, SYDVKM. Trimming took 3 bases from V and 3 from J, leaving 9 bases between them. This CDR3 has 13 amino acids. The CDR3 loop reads CASSFKSYYEQYF. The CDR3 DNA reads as TGTGCCAGCAGTTTTAAGAGCTACTACGAGCAGTACTTC.

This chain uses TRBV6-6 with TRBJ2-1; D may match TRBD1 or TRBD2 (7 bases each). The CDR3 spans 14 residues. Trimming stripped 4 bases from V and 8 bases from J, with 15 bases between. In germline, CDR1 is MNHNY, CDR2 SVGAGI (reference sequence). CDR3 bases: TGTGCCAGCAGTTCCGACAGGGAGGGTTATGAGCAGTTCTTC. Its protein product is CASSSDREGYEQFF.

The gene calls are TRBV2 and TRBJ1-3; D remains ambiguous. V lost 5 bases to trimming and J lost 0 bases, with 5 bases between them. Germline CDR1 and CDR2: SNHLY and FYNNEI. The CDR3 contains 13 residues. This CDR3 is CASSTFSGNTIYF. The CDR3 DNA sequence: TGTGCCAGCAGTACTTTCTCTGGAAACACCATATATTTT.

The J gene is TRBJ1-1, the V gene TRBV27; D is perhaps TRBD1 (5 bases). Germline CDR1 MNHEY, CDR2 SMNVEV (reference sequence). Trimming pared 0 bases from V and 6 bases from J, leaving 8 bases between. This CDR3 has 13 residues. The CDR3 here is CASSLSQGAEAFF. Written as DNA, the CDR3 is TGTGCCAGCAGTTTATCTCAGGGAGCTGAAGCTTTCTTT.

The CDR3 loop is CASSLPGTGGKLFF. The CDR3 nucleotides read TGTGCCAGCAGCTTACCCGGGACAGGAGGCAAACTGTTTTTT. This sequence joins TRBV7-2 and TRBJ1-4; 8 bases agree with TRBD1. The CDR3 covers 14 residues. CDR1 and CDR2 from the germline V gene are SGHTA and FQGNSA. The V gene end was trimmed by 2 bases and the J gene end by 11 bases; junction bases not matched to a gene: 7.

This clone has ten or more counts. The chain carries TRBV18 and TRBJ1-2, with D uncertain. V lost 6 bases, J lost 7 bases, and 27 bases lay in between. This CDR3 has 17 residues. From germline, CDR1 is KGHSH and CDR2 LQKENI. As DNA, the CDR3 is TGTGCCAGCTCTCAACCGCATCCAGGCTCCAATTCTGCTGGCTACACCTTC. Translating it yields CASSQPHPGSNSAGYTF.

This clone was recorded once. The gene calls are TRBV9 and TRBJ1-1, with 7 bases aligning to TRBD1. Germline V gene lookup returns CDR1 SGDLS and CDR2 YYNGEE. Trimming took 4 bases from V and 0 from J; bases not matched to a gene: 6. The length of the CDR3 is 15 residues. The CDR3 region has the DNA TGTGCCAGCAGCCACCGACAGGGCGTGAACACTGAAGCTTTCTTT. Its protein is CASSHRQGVNTEAFF. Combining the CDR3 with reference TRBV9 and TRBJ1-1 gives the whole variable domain DSGVTQTPKHLITATGQRVTLRCSPRSGDLSVYWYQQSLDQGLQFLIQYYNGEERAKGNILERFSAQQFPDLHSELNLSSLELGDSALYFCASSHRQGVNTEAFFGQGTRLTVV.

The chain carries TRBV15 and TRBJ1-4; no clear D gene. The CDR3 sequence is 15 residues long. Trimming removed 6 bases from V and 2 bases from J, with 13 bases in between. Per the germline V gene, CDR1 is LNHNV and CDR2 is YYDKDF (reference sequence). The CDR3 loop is CATSLMYATNEKLFF. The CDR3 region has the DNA TGTGCCACCAGTCTAATGTACGCGACTAATGAAAAACTGTTTTTT.

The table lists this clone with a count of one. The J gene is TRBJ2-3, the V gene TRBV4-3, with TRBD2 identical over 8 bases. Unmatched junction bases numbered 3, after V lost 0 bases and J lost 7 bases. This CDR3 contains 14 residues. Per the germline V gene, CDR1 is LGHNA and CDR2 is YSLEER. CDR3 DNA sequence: TGCGCCAGCAGCCAAGACACGGGGGGGTATACGCAGTATTTT. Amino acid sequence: CASSQDTGGYTQYF.

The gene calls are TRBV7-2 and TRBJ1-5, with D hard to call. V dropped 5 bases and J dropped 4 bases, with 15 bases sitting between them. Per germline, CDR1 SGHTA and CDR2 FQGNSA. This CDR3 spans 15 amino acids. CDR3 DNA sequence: TGTGCCAGCAGCCCCCACGGACGGGGAAATCAGCCCCAGCATTTT. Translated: CASSPHGRGNQPQHF.

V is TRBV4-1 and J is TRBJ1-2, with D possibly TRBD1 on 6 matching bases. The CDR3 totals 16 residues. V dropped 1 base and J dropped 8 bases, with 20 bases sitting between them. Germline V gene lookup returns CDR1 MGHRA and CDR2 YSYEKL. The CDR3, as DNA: TGCGCCAGCAGCCAAGGGGTGGGGGACACCAAAGGGGGCTACACCTTC. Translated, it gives CASSQGVGDTKGGYTF.